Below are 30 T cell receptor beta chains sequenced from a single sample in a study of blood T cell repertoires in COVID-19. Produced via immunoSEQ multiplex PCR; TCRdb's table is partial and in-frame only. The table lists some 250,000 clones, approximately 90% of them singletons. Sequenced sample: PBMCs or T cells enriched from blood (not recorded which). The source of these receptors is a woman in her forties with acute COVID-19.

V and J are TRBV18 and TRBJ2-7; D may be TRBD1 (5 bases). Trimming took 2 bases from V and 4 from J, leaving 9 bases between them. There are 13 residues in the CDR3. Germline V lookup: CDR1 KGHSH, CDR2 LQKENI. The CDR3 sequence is CASSPTGKYEQYF. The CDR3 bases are TGTGCCAGCTCACCAACAGGAAAATACGAGCAGTACTTC. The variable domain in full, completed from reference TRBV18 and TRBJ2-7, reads NAGVMQNPRHLVRRRGQEARLRCSPMKGHSHVYWYRQLPEEGLKFMVYLQKENIIDESGMPKERFSAEFPKEGPSILRIQQVVRGDSAAYFCASSPTGKYEQYFGPGTRLTVT.

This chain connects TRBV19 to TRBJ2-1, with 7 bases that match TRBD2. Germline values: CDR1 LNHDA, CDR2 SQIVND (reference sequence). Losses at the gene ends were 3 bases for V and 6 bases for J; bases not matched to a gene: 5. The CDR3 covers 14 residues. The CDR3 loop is CASSILAVSNEQFF. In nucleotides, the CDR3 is TGTGCCAGTAGTATCCTAGCGGTCTCCAATGAGCAGTTCTTC.

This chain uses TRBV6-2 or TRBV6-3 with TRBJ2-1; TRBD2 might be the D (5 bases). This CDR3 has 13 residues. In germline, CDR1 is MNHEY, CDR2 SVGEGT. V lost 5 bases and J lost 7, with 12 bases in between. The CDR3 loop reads CASSRRPFNEQFF. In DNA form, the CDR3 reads TGTGCCAGCAGTCGGAGGCCCTTTAATGAGCAGTTCTTC.

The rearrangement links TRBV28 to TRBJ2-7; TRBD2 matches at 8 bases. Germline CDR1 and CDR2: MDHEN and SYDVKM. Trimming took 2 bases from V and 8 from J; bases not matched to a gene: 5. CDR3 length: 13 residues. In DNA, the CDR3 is TGTGCCAGCAGTTTACCTAGCGGGTTCCAGCAGTACTTC. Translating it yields CASSLPSGFQQYF.

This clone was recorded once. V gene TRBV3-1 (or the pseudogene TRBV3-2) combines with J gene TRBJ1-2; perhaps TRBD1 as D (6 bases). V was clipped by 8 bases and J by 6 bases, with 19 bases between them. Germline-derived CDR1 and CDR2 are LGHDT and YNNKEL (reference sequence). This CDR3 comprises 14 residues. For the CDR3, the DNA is TGTGCCAGCGCCGCGTTACGGGGGGGGCATGGCTACACCTTC. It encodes CASAALRGGHGYTF.

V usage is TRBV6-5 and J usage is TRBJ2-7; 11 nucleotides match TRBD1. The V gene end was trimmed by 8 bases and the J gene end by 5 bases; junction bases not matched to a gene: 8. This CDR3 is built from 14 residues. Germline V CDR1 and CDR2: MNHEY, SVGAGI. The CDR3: CASSGTGGVNEQYF. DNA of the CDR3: TGTGCCAGCTCCGGGACAGGGGGTGTCAACGAGCAGTACTTC.

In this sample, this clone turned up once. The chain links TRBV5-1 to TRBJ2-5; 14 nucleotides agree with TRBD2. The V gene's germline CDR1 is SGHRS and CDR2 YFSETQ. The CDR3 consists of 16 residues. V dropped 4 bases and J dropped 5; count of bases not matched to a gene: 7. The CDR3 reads CASSRGTSGSRETQYF. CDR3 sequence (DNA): TGCGCCAGCAGCCGAGGGACTAGCGGGAGTCGGGAGACCCAGTACTTC. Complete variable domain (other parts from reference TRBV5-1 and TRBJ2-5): KAGVTQTPRYLIKTRGQQVTLSCSPISGHRSVSWYQQTPGQGLQFLFEYFSETQRNKGNFPGRFSGRQFSNSRSEMNVSTLELGDSALYLCASSRGTSGSRETQYFGPGTRLLVL.

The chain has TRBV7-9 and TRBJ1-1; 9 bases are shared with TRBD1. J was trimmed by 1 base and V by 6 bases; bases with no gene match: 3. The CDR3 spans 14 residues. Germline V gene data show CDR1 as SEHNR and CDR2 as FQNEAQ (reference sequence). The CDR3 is CASRTDRGNTEAFF. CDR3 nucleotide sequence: TGTGCCAGCAGAACGGACAGGGGGAACACTGAAGCTTTCTTT.

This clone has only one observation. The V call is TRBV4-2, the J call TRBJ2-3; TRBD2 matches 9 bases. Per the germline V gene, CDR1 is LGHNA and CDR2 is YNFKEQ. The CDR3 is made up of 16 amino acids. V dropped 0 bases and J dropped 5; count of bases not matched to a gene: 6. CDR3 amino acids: CASSQEVRGGLDTQYF. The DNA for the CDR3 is TGTGCCAGCAGCCAAGAGGTGCGGGGGGGCTTAGATACGCAGTATTTT.

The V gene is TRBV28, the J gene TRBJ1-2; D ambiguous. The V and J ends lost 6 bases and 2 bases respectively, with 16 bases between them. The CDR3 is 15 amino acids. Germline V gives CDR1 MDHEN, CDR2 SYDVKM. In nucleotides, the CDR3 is TGTGCCAGCAGAACCAACCCGACACCGAACTATGGCTACACCTTC. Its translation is CASRTNPTPNYGYTF.

Here the CDR3 DNA reads TGTGCCAGCAGTGGCTCGGGTAGAAACACCATATATTTT. Protein sequence: CASSGSGRNTIYF. This chain connects TRBV25-1 to TRBJ1-3; D remains ambiguous. CDR1 and CDR2 from the germline V gene are MGHDK and SYGVNS. CDR3 length: 13 amino acids. The ends were cut back, 4 bases at V and 5 bases at J, with 9 bases in the middle.

DNA of the CDR3: TGCGCCAGCAGCTTGGAGGGGACAGCTTGGAATTCACCCCTCCACTTT. This gives the protein CASSLEGTAWNSPLHF. The genes are TRBV5-1 and TRBJ1-6; 7 positions agree with TRBD1. CDR3 length: 16 residues. V was clipped by 0 bases and J by 7 bases; unmatched bases: 7. CDR1 is SGHRS, CDR2 YFSETQ, per germline. The whole variable domain, remainder taken from reference TRBV5-1 and TRBJ1-6, is KAGVTQTPRYLIKTRGQQVTLSCSPISGHRSVSWYQQTPGQGLQFLFEYFSETQRNKGNFPGRFSGRQFSNSRSEMNVSTLELGDSALYLCASSLEGTAWNSPLHFGNGTRLTVT.

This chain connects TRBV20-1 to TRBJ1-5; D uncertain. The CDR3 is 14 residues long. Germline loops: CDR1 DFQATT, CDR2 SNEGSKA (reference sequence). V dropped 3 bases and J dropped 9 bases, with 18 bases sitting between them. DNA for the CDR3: TGCAGTGCTAGTGGAGGGAGGGAGTACGGGCCCCAGCATTTT. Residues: CSASGGREYGPQHF.

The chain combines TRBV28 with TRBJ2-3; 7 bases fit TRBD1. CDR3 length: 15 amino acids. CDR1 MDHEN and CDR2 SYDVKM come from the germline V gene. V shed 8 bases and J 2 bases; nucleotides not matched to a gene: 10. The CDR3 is CASLIGGGNTDTQYF. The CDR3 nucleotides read TGTGCCAGCCTCATAGGGGGCGGCAACACAGATACGCAGTATTTT.

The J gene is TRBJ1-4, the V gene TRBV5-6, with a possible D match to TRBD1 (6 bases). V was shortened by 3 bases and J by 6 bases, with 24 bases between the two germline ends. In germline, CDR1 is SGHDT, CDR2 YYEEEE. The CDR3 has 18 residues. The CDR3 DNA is TGTGCCAGCAGCTCGCTAAGGGACATCCGAAAGGGGTATGAAAAACTGTTTTTT. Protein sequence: CASSSLRDIRKGYEKLFF.

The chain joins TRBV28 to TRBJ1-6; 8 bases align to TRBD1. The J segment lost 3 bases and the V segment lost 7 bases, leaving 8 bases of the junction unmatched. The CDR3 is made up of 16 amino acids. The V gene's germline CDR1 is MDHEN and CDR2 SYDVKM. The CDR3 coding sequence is TGTGCCAGCAATACTCCAGGGGGCGACTATAATTCACCCCTCCACTTT. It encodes CASNTPGGDYNSPLHF. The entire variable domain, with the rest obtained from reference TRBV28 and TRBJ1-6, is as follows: DVKVTQSSRYLVKRTGEKVFLECVQDMDHENMFWYRQDPGLGLRLIYFSYDVKMKEKGDIPEGYSVSREKKERFSLILESASTNQTSMYLCASNTPGGDYNSPLHFGNGTRLTVT.

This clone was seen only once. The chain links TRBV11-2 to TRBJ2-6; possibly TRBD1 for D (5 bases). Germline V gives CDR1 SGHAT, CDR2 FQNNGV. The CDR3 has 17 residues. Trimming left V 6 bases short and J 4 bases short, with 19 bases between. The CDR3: CASSIPSVGAGANVLTF. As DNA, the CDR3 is TGTGCCAGCAGTATCCCCTCTGTAGGGGCAGGGGCCAACGTCCTGACTTTC. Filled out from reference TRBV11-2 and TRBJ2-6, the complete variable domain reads EAGVAQSPRYKIIEKRQSVAFWCNPISGHATLYWYQQILGQGPKLLIQFQNNGVVDDSQLPKDRFSAERLKGVDSTLKIQPAKLEDSAVYLCASSIPSVGAGANVLTFGAGSRLTVL.

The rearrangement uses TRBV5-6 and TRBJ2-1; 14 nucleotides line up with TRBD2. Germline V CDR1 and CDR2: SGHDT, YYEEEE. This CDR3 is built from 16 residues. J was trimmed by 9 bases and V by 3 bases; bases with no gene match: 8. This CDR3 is CASSSGLAGGRPEQFF. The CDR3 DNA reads TGTGCCAGCAGCTCAGGACTAGCGGGGGGTCGGCCTGAGCAGTTCTTC.

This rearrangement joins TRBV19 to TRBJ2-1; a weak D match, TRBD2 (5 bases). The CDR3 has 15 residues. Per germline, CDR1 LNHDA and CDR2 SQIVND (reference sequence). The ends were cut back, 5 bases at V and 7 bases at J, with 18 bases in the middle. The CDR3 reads CASSPRPGKVNEQFF. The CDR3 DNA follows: TGTGCCAGTAGTCCCCGACCGGGAAAAGTAAATGAGCAGTTCTTC. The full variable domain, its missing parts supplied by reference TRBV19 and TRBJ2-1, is DGGITQSPKYLFRKEGQNVTLSCEQNLNHDAMYWYRQDPGQGLRLIYYSQIVNDFQKGDIAEGYSVSREKKESFPLTVTSAQKNPTAFYLCASSPRPGKVNEQFFGPGTRLTVL.

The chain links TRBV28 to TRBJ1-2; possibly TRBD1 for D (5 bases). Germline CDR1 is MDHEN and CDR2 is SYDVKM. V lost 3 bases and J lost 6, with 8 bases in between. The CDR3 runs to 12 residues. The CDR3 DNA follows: TGTGCCAGCAGTTTTACAGGCGATGGCTACACCTTC. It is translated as CASSFTGDGYTF.

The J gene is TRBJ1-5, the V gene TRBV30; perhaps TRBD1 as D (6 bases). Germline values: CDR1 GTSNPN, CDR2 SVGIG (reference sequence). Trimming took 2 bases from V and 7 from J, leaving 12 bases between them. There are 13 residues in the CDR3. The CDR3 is CAWSSQGGQPQHF. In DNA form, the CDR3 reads TGTGCCTGGAGTTCACAGGGCGGCCAGCCCCAGCATTTT.

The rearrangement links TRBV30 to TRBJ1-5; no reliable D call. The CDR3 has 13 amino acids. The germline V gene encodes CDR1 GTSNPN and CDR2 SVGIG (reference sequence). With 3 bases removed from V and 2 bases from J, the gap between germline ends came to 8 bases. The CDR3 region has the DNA TGTGCCTGGAGAGAGAGGGGCAATCAGCCCCAGCATTTT. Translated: CAWRERGNQPQHF. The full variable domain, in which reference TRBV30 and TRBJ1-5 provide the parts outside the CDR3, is SQTIHQWPATLVQPVGSPLSLECTVEGTSNPNLYWYRQAAGRGLQLLFYSVGIGQISSEVPQNLSASRPQDRQFILSSKKLLLSDSGFYLCAWRERGNQPQHFGDGTRLSIL.

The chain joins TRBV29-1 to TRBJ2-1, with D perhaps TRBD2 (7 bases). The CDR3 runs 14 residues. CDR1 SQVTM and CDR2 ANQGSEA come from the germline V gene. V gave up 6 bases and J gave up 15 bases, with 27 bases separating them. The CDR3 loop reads CSVGDTFGLVPGFF. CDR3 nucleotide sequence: TGCAGCGTCGGGGACACCTTCGGACTAGTCCCTGGGTTCTTC.

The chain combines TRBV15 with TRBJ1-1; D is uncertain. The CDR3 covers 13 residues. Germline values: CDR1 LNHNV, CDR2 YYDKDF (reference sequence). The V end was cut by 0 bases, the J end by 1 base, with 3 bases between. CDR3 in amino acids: CATSREQNTEAFF. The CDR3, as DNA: TGTGCCACCAGCAGAGAACAGAACACTGAAGCTTTCTTT.

This chain's CDR3 is CASREGGANEKLFF. CDR3 in DNA: TGTGCCAGCAGAGAGGGGGGGGCCAATGAAAAACTGTTTTTT. The chain joins TRBV6-5 to TRBJ1-4, with D maybe TRBD1 (6 bases). The CDR3 covers 14 residues. The V end lost 6 bases, the J end lost 5 bases, and 13 bases lay between the germline ends. Germline CDR1 reads MNHEY; CDR2 reads SVGAGI.

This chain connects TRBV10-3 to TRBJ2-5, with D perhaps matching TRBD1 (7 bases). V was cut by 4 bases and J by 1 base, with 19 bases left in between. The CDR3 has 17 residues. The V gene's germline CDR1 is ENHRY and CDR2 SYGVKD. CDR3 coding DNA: TGTGCCATCAGTGGAGGAGGGGCAGGGGGTGTCCAAGAGACCCAGTACTTC. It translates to CAISGGGAGGVQETQYF.

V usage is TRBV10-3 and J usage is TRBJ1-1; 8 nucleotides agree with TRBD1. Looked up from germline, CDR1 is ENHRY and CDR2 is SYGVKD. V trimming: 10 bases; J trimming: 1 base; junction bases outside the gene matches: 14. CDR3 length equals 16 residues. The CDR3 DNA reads TGTGCCACTTCTCCCTCGGGCAGGGGGCAGAACACTGAAGCTTTCTTT. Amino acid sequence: CATSPSGRGQNTEAFF.

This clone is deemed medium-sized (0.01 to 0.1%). The CDR3 DNA sequence: TGCGCCAGCAGTCATACCCTACCCCCAGGGGGCAATCAGCCCCAGCATTTT. Encoded protein: CASSHTLPPGGNQPQHF. The chain uses TRBV23-1 and TRBJ1-5, with a possible D match to TRBD1 (6 bases). TRBV23-1 is an ORF; its function is uncertain. The CDR3 totals 17 residues. With 3 bases removed from V and 2 bases from J, the gap between germline ends came to 17 bases.

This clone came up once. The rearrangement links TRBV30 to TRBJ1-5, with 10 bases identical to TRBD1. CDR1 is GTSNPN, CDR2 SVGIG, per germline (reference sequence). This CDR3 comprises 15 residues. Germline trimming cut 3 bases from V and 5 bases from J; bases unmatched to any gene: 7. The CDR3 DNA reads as TGTGCCTGGAGCTGGGGGGGACAGGGGTATCAGCCCCAGCATTTT. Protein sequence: CAWSWGGQGYQPQHF.

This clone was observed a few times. CDR3 DNA sequence: TGTGCCAGCAGTAATGGACAGGCTCAGCCCCAGCATTTT. It specifies CASSNGQAQPQHF. The chain joins TRBV6-5 to TRBJ1-5; 7 positions match TRBD1. The V segment lost 5 bases and the J segment 6 bases; nucleotides outside the gene matches: 4. Per germline, CDR1 MNHEY and CDR2 SVGAGI. CDR3 length equals 13 residues.